A selection of T cell receptor beta chains follows, all from one sample in a study of blood T cell repertoires in COVID-19. TCRdb's table, derived via immunoSEQ multiplex PCR, lists solely in-frame clones and lacks some. The sample yields 450,000 to 500,000 clones, roughly nine tenths seen once. The sequenced sample consisted of PBMCs or T cells enriched from blood (not recorded which). All receptors come from a woman aged 60-75 years who had recovered from COVID-19. Each CDR3 is given with its conserved first and last residue. Each record gives: J gene, clone size, V gene, D gene, CDR3 protein, CDR3 DNA. D genes are given only for firm matches. Clone size, where shown, is once, few, many, or a class for clones that have expanded.

TRBJ1-1 - TRBV25-1 TRBD1 CASSADRGPSPEAFF TGTGCCAGCAGTGCGGACAGGGGCCCTTCCCCTGAAGCTTTCTTT
TRBJ2-5 - TRBV2 - CASSEQGAVKTQYF TGTGCCAGCAGTGAACAGGGCGCGGTGAAGACCCAGTACTTC
TRBJ2-5 - TRBV10-1 TRBD1 CASRGTVQETQYF TGCGCCAGCAGGGGGACAGTCCAAGAGACCCAGTACTTC
TRBJ1-6 - TRBV25-1 TRBD1 CASRTGGLDSPLHF TGTGCCAGCAGGACAGGGGGCCTGGATTCACCCCTCCACTTT
TRBJ1-4 - TRBV5-1 - CASSPGPGDEKLFF TGCGCCAGCAGCCCTGGTCCGGGGGACGAAAAACTGTTTTTT
TRBJ2-5 - TRBV14 TRBD1 CASSQGTGVGEETQYF TGTGCCAGCAGCCAAGGGACAGGGGTCGGGGAAGAGACCCAGTACTTC
TRBJ1-2 - TRBV29-1 - CSVEVVRDGYTF TGCAGCGTTGAAGTTGTGAGGGATGGCTACACCTTC
TRBJ1-1 few TRBV18 - CASSHQTAAEAFF TGTGCCAGCTCACATCAGACGGCGGCTGAAGCTTTCTTT
TRBJ2-1 - TRBV19 TRBD2 CASSILAGGLDNEQFF TGTGCCAGTAGTATTCTAGCGGGGGGACTTGACAATGAGCAGTTCTTC
TRBJ2-7 - TRBV6-5 - CASSTRGSYEQYF TGTGCCAGCAGCACCCGGGGGTCCTACGAGCAGTACTTC
TRBJ2-1 - TRBV20-1 - CSASPTVYNEQFF TGCAGTGCTAGTCCAACGGTATACAATGAGCAGTTCTTC
TRBJ2-5 - TRBV6-5 TRBD1 CASISRTGVETQYF TGTGCCAGCATCTCAAGAACAGGGGTCGAGACCCAGTACTTC
TRBJ2-3 - TRBV5-4 TRBD2 CACRREFTDTQYF TGTGCCTGCCGGCGGGAGTTCACAGATACGCAGTATTTT
TRBJ1-4 - TRBV4-1 - CASSQVPGSNEKLFF TGCGCCAGCAGCCAAGTTCCGGGGTCTAATGAAAAACTGTTTTTT
TRBJ2-3 - TRBV30 - CAWSREFTDTQYF TGTGCCTGGAGTCGGGAATTCACAGATACGCAGTATTTT
TRBJ1-5 - TRBV19 TRBD1 CASTGTGEGNQPQHF TGTGCCAGTACCGGTACAGGGGAAGGCAATCAGCCCCAGCATTTT
TRBJ2-7 - TRBV5-1 TRBD2 CASTRGGARDFQQYF TGCGCCAGCACCCGGGGGGGTGCGCGGGATTTTCAGCAGTACTTC
TRBJ1-2 few TRBV6-1 - CASSEGRGDYGYTF TGTGCCAGCAGTGAAGGCAGGGGAGACTATGGCTACACCTTC
TRBJ2-3 - TRBV29-1 TRBD2 CSVAPSGGTDTQYF TGCAGCGTTGCTCCTAGCGGGGGGACAGATACGCAGTATTTT
TRBJ2-1 once TRBV9 TRBD1 CASSLQGQGAIEQFF TGTGCCAGCAGCCTTCAGGGACAGGGGGCCATTGAGCAGTTCTTC
TRBJ2-4 - TRBV7-2 - CASSLVADLAKNIQYF TGTGCCAGCAGCTTAGTAGCGGATCTAGCCAAAAACATTCAGTACTTC
TRBJ1-1 - TRBV7-6 TRBD1 CASSLGTGVNTEAFF TGTGCCAGCAGCTTAGGGACAGGGGTGAACACTGAAGCTTTCTTT
TRBJ2-5 - TRBV5-1 - CASSSLGAQYQETQYF TGCGCCAGCAGCTCTTTAGGGGCCCAATACCAAGAGACCCAGTACTTC
TRBJ2-7 - TRBV12-3/TRBV12-4 TRBD1 CASRGQGEGEQYF TGTGCCAGCCGTGGACAGGGAGAGGGCGAGCAGTACTTC
TRBJ2-3 - TRBV2 TRBD2 CASSYLSGATDTQYF TGTGCCAGCAGCTATCTTAGCGGGGCTACAGATACGCAGTATTTT
TRBJ1-2 - TRBV3-1/TRBV3-2 - CASSSIRGAVYGYTF TGTGCCAGCAGCTCCATACGGGGGGCGGTCTATGGCTACACCTTC
TRBJ1-1 few TRBV2 - CASSEWQGNTEAFF TGTGCCAGCAGTGAGTGGCAGGGGAACACTGAAGCTTTCTTT
TRBJ2-7 - TRBV21-1 - CASSKAQGYGYEQYF TGTGCCAGCAGCAAAGCTCAGGGCTATGGGTACGAGCAGTACTTC
TRBJ1-1 - TRBV7-2 - CASSSRLTAEAFF TGTGCCAGCAGCTCCCGTTTAACTGCTGAAGCTTTCTTT
TRBJ2-1 once TRBV30 TRBD2 CAWKASGGSNEQFF TGTGCCTGGAAGGCTAGCGGGGGGTCGAATGAGCAGTTCTTC
TRBJ1-1 - TRBV4-1 - CASSQGGGRDTEAFF TGCGCCAGCAGCCAAGGGGGAGGGAGGGACACTGAAGCTTTCTTT
TRBJ1-6 - TRBV18 TRBD1 CASSPVGQGISPLHF TGTGCCAGCTCACCCGTCGGACAGGGGATTTCACCCCTCCACTTT
TRBJ1-2 - TRBV5-4 - CASSLDMEAYGYTF TGTGCCAGCAGCTTGGACATGGAGGCCTATGGCTACACCTTC
TRBJ1-6 - TRBV3-1/TRBV3-2 TRBD1 CASSSQGGVGSPLHF TGTGCCAGCAGCTCACAGGGGGGTGTGGGATCACCCCTCCACTTT
TRBJ2-1 - TRBV6-1 - CASSEVWGPSYNEQFF TGTGCCAGCAGTGAAGTCTGGGGCCCCTCCTACAATGAGCAGTTCTTC
TRBJ1-1 - TRBV29-1 - CSVPRGAQYTEAFF TGCAGCGTCCCCCGTGGGGCTCAGTACACTGAAGCTTTCTTT
TRBJ2-3 - TRBV21-1 - CASSNKTSGAYLSTDTQYF TGTGCCAGCAGCAATAAGACTAGCGGGGCGTATCTAAGCACAGATACGCAGTATTTT
TRBJ2-1 - TRBV2 - CATKRRVPSSYNEQFF TGTGCCACCAAACGTCGCGTACCGAGCTCCTACAATGAGCAGTTCTTC
TRBJ1-2 few TRBV5-1 - CASIKARPKGINYGYTF TGCGCCAGCATCAAAGCCCGACCTAAGGGGATTAACTATGGCTACACCTTC
TRBJ1-1 - TRBV2 TRBD1 CARTGTGFMNTEAFF TGTGCCAGGACCGGGACAGGGTTCATGAACACTGAAGCTTTCTTT
TRBJ1-6 - TRBV27 TRBD1 CASSYQGDVYNSPLHF TGTGCCAGCAGTTATCAGGGGGATGTATATAATTCACCCCTCCACTTT
TRBJ1-4 - TRBV5-4 TRBD1 CASSRQGDEKLFF TGTGCCAGCAGCCGACAGGGGGATGAAAAACTGTTTTTT
TRBJ2-3 few TRBV10-3 TRBD1 CAITETGTGEDTQYF TGTGCCATCACCGAAACCGGGACAGGGGAAGATACGCAGTATTTT
TRBJ1-2 - TRBV7-8 TRBD1 CASSLAPGRGFYGYTF TGTGCCAGCAGCTTAGCGCCGGGCAGGGGGTTCTATGGCTACACCTTC
TRBJ2-2 once TRBV7-4 - CASGGFDRASRNTGELFF TGTGCCAGCGGGGGGTTCGACAGGGCGAGTCGGAACACCGGGGAGCTGTTTTTT
TRBJ2-1 - TRBV18 TRBD1 CASSPDRAYNEQFF TGTGCCAGCTCACCAGACAGGGCCTACAATGAGCAGTTCTTC
TRBJ2-5 - TRBV14 TRBD1 CASRRTGLGETQYF TGTGCCAGCAGACGGACAGGCTTGGGGGAGACCCAGTACTTC
TRBJ1-2 - TRBV10-3 TRBD1 CAIRGSGQHSDYGYTF TGTGCCATCAGAGGTTCGGGACAGCATTCTGACTATGGCTACACCTTC
TRBJ2-1 - TRBV6-5 TRBD1 CASTTGGSIYNEQFF TGTGCCAGCACTACAGGGGGATCGATCTACAATGAGCAGTTCTTC
TRBJ2-7 - TRBV6-2/TRBV6-3 - CASSYIMLLEQYF TGTGCCAGCAGTTATATCATGTTACTCGAACAGTACTTC
TRBJ1-3 - TRBV5-5 TRBD1 CASSLTAGGSGNTIYF TGTGCCAGCAGCTTGACGGCAGGGGGCTCTGGAAACACCATATATTTT
TRBJ1-4 - TRBV2 - CASSVTGLSNEKLFF TGTGCCAGCAGTGTCACAGGGCTAAGTAATGAAAAACTGTTTTTT
TRBJ1-2 - TRBV6-5 - CASSQGLNYGYTF TGTGCCAGCAGCCAGGGGCTTAACTATGGCTACACCTTC
TRBJ2-5 - TRBV30 - CAWSRAGEETQYF TGTGCCTGGAGTAGGGCCGGGGAAGAGACCCAGTACTTC